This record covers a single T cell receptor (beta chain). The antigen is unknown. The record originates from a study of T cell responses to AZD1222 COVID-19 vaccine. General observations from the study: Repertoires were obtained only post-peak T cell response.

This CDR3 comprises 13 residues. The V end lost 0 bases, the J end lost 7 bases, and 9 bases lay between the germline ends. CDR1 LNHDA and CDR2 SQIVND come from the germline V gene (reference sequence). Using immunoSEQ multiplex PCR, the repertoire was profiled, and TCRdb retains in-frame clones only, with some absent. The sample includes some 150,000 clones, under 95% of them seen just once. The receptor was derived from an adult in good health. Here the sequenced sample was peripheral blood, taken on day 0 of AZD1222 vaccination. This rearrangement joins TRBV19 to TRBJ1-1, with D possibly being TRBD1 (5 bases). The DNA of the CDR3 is TGTGCCAGTAGTATAGATCGGGGCAGTGAAGCTTTCTTT. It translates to CASSIDRGSEAFF.